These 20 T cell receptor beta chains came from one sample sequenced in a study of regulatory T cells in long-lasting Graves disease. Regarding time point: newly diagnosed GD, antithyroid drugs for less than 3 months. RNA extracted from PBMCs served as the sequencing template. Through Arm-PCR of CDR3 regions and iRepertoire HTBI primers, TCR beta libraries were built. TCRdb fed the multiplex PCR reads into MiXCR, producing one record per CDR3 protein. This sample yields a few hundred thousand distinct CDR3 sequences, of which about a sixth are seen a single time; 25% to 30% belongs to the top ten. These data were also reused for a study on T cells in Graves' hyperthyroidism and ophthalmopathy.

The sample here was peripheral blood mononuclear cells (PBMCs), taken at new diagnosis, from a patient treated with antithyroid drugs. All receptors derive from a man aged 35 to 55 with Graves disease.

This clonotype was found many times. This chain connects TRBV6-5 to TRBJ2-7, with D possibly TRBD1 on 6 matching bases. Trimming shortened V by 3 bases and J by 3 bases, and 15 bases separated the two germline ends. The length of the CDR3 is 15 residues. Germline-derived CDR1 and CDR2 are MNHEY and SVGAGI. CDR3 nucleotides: TGTGCCAGCAGTTATAGAGACAGGTTATACTACGAGCAGTACTTC. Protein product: CASSYRDRLYYEQYF.

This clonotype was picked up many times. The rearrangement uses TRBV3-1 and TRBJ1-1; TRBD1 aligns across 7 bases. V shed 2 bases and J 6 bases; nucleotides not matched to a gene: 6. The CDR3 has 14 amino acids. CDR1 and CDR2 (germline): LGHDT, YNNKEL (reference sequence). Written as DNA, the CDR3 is TGTGCCAGCAGCCAAAGAACAGGGGACCCTGAAGCTTTCTTT. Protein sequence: CASSQRTGDPEAFF.

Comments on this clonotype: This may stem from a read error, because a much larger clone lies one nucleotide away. The CDR3 spells CSARSPGQGHWYEQYF. CDR3 sequence (DNA): TGCAGTGCTCGATCCCCGGGACAGGGGCATTGGTACGAGCAGTACTTC. This chain uses TRBV20-1 with TRBJ2-7, with 10 bases identical to TRBD1. Germline assignment: CDR1 DFQATT and CDR2 SNEGSKA (reference sequence). The CDR3 runs to 16 residues. Trimming cost V 5 bases and J 4 bases; bases outside gene matches: 14.

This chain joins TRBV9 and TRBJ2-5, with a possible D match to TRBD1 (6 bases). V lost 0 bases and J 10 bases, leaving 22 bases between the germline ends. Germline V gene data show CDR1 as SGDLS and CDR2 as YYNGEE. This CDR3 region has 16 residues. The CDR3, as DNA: TGTGCCAGCAGCGTAGGCAGTCGGGGACACCTTTCGGGCCAGTACTTC. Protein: CASSVGSRGHLSGQYF.

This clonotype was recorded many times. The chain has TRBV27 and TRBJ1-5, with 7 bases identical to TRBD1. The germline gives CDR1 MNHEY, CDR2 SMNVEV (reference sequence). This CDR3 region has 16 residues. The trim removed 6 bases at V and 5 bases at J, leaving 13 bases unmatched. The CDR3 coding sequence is TGTGCCAGCAGACCTGAACCGGGACAGAGGTATCAGCCCCAGCATTTT. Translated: CASRPEPGQRYQPQHF.

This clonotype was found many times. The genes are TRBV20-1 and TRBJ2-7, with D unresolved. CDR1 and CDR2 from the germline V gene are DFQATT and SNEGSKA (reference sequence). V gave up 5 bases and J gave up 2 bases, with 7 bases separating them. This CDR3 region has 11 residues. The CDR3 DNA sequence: TGCAGTGCTGGATTACCCTACGAGCAGTACTTC. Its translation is CSAGLPYEQYF.

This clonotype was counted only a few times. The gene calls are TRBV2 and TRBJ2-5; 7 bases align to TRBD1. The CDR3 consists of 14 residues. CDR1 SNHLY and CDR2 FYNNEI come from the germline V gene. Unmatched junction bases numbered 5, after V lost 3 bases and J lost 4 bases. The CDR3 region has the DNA TGTGCCAGCAGTGACCACCAGGGGGTAGAGACCCAGTACTTC. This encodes CASSDHQGVETQYF.

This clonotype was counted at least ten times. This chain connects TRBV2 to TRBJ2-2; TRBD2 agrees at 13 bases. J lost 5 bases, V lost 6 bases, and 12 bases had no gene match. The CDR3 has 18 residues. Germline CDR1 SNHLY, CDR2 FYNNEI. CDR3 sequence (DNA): TGTGCCAGCAGCATGACTAGCGGGGGGTATTATAGGACCGGGGAGCTGTTTTTT. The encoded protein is CASSMTSGGYYRTGELFF.

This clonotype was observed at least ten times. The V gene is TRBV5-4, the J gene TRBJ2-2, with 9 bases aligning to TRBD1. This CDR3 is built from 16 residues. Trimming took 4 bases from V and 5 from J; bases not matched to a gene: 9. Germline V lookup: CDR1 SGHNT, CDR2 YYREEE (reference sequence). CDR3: CASSTRGQGMTGELFF. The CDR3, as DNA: TGTGCCAGCAGCACACGCGGACAGGGGATGACCGGGGAGCTGTTTTTT.

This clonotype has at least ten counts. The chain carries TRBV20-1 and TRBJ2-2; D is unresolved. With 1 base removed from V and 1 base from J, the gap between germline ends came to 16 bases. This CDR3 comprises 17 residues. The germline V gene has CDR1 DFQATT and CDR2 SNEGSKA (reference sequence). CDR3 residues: CSARAPTVRGNTGELFF. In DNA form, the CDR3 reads TGCAGTGCTAGAGCCCCAACGGTACGCGGGAACACCGGGGAGCTGTTTTTT.

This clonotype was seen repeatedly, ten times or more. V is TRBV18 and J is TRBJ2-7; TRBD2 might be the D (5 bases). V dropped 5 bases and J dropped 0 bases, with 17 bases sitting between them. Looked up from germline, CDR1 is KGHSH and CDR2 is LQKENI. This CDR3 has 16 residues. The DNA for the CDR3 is TGTGCCAGCTCAGGAACGCTAGCAAAGAGCTCCTACGAGCAGTACTTC. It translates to CASSGTLAKSSYEQYF.

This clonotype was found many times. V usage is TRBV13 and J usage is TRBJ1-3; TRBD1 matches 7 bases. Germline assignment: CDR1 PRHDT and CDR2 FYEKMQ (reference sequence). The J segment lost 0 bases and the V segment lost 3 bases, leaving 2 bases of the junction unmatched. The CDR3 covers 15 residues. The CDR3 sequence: CASSFRDSSGNTIYF. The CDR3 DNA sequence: TGTGCCAGCAGCTTTAGGGACAGCTCTGGAAACACCATATATTTT. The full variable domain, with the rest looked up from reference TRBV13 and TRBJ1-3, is AAGVIQSPRHLIKEKRETATLKCYPIPRHDTVYWYQQGPGQDPQFLISFYEKMQSDKGSIPDRFSAQQFSDYHSELNMSSLELGDSALYFCASSFRDSSGNTIYFGEGSWLTVV.

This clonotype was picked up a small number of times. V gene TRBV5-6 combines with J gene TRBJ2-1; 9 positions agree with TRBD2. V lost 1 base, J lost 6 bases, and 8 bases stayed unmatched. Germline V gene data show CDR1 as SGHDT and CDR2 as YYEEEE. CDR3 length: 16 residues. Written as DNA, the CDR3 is TGTGCCAGCAGCTTGAGGCCTAGCGGGGTGCGCAATGAGCAGTTCTTC. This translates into CASSLRPSGVRNEQFF.

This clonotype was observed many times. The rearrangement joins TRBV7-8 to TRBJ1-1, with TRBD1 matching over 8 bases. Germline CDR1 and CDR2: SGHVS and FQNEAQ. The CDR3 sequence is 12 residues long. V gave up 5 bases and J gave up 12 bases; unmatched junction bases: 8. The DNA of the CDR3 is TGTGCCAGCAGCCTTAGACAGGGGCAGTCTTTCTTT. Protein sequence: CASSLRQGQSFF. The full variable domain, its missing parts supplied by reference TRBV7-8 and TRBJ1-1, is GAGVSQSPRYKVAKRGQDVALRCDPISGHVSLFWYQQALGQGPEFLTYFQNEAQLDKSGLPSDRFFAERPEGSVSTLKIQRTQQEDSAVYLCASSLRQGQSFFGQGTRLTVV.

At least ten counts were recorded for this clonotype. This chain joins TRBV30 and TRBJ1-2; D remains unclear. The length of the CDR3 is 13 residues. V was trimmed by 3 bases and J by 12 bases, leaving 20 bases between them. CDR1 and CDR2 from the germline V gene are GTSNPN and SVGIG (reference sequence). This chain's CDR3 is CAWSPFEGVLDTF. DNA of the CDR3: TGTGCCTGGAGCCCCTTTGAAGGCGTGCTTGACACCTTC.

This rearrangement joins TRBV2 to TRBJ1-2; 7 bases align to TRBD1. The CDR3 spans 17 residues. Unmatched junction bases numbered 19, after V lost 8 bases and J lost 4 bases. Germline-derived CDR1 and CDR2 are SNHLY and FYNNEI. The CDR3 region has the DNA TGTGCCAGCGGGGAAGCCCAGGGGGTGTCCGCTGGCTATGGCTACACCTTC. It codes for CASGEAQGVSAGYGYTF. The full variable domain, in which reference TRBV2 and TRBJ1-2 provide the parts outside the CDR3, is EPEVTQTPSHQVTQMGQEVILRCVPISNHLYFYWYRQILGQKVEFLVSFYNNEISEKSEIFDDQFSVERPDGSNFTLKIRSTKLEDSAMYFCASGEAQGVSAGYGYTFGSGTRLTVV.

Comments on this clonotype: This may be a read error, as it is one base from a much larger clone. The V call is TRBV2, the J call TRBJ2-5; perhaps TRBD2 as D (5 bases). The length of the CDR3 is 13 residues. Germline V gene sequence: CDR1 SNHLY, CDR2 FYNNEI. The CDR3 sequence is CASREAVQETQYF. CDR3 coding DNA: TGTGCCAGCAGGGAAGCGGTTCAAGAGACCCAGTACTTC.

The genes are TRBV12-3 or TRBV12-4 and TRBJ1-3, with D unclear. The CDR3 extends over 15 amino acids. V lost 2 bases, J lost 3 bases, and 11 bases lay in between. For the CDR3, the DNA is TGTGCCAGCAGTTTATTTAGATTTGATGGAAACACCATATATTTT. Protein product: CASSLFRFDGNTIYF.

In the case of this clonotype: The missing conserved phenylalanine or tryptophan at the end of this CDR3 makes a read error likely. The CDR3 region is CASSQGAGAYEQYL. CDR3 bases: TGTGCCAGCAGCCAAGGGGCAGGGGCCTACGAGCAGTACCTC. The chain combines TRBV3-1 with TRBJ2-7; tentative D call: TRBD1 (6 bases). CDR1 is LGHDT and CDR2 is YNNKEL in the germline V gene (reference sequence). This CDR3 region has 14 residues. Trimming pared 1 base from V and 2 bases from J, leaving 9 bases between.

CDR3 bases: TGTGCCAGTAGTTCGCCGGGACTGTCACTTAATGAAAAACTGTTTTTT. Protein: CASSSPGLSLNEKLFF. V gene TRBV19 combines with J gene TRBJ1-4; TRBD1 is a possible D gene (5 bases). The CDR3 covers 16 residues. Germline CDR1 reads LNHDA; CDR2 reads SQIVND (reference sequence). V was clipped by 5 bases and J by 4 bases, with 17 bases between them.